Listed below are T cell receptor beta chains from one sample, sequenced in a study of blood T cell repertoires in COVID-19. This table comes from immunoSEQ multiplex PCR, and its TCRdb copy is limited to in-frame clones, with some not included. Of about 430,000 clones in the sample, 70% to 90% were seen once. Sequencing was done on a sample of PBMCs or T cells enriched from blood (not recorded which). The receptor source for this set is a woman in her late teens or twenties who had been exposed to COVID-19. Both conserved end residues are part of each CDR3. D genes are given only for firm matches. Some rows have no size entry. The others give once, few or many, or a class for an expanded clone.

TRBJ2-7,TRBV5-6,.,TRBD1,TGTGCCAGCAGCACCCGGACAGGGGGGGCATACGAGCAGTACTTC,CASSTRTGGAYEQYF
TRBJ1-2,TRBV28,.,TRBD1,TGTGCCAGTCGGAAACAGGGGGCGCACGGCTATGGCTACACCTTC,CASRKQGAHGYGYTF
TRBJ1-2,TRBV19,.,.,TGTGCCAGTAGCGCGGGGCCGGACTATGGCTACACCTTC,CASSAGPDYGYTF
TRBJ2-3,TRBV28,.,TRBD2,TGTGCCAGCAGTCCGGGACTACCGGGCGGGGATACGCAGTATTTT,CASSPGLPGGDTQYF
TRBJ1-2,TRBV29-1,.,.,TGCAGCGTTGAAGAAGGGGTAAACTATGGCTACACCTTC,CSVEEGVNYGYTF
TRBJ1-4,TRBV13,.,TRBD1,TGTGCCAGCAGCCGACGGACAGGGGGAAGTGAAAAACTGTTTTTT,CASSRRTGGSEKLFF
TRBJ2-3,TRBV15,.,TRBD2,TGTGCCACCAGCAGAGATCCAGCGGGGGGGACAGATACGCAGTATTTT,CATSRDPAGGTDTQYF
TRBJ1-5,TRBV7-9,.,.,TGTGCCAGCAGCTTAGGTGCAGGTAGGGGCCATCAGCCCCAGCATTTT,CASSLGAGRGHQPQHF
TRBJ1-3,TRBV18,.,.,TGTGCCAGCTCACCGCAGGAACTCTCTGGAAACACCATATATTTT,CASSPQELSGNTIYF
TRBJ2-3,TRBV6-2/TRBV6-3,.,.,TGTGCCAGCAGTTACCCGAATCTAGTCCTCGACACAGATACGCAGTATTTT,CASSYPNLVLDTDTQYF
TRBJ2-7,TRBV11-2,.,TRBD1,TGTGCCAGCAGCCCCGCCGTAGGACAGGGCTACGAGCAGTACTTC,CASSPAVGQGYEQYF
TRBJ2-2,TRBV28,.,.,TGTGCCAGCAAAGGGGGCGGGACAGACGGCGGGGAGCTGTTTTTT,CASKGGGTDGGELFF
TRBJ2-7,TRBV27,.,TRBD2,TGTGCCAGCACCTCCACTAGCGGAGGAACCTACGAGCAGTACTTC,CASTSTSGGTYEQYF
TRBJ2-7,TRBV28,.,TRBD2,TGTGCCAGCACCACTAGCGGGGGGGCCATCGAGCAGTACTTC,CASTTSGGAIEQYF
TRBJ1-5,TRBV19,once,.,TGTGCCAGTAGTACAGCAGGGGTTCTCCCCAATCAGCCCCAGCATTTT,CASSTAGVLPNQPQHF
TRBJ1-4,TRBV4-1,.,.,TGCGCCAGCAGCCAAGATCGTCCGGGGGAAAAACTGTTTTTT,CASSQDRPGEKLFF
TRBJ2-1,TRBV28,.,.,TGTGCCAGCAGTTTGTCTGTGTACAATGAGCAGTTCTTC,CASSLSVYNEQFF
TRBJ1-3,TRBV5-1,.,.,TGCGCCAGCAGCTTGGCTTCAGATCCTGGAAACACCATATATTTT,CASSLASDPGNTIYF
TRBJ1-2,TRBV20-1,once,.,TGCAGTGCCCCGCCAGACTATGGCTACACCTTC,CSAPPDYGYTF
TRBJ2-1,TRBV24-1,.,.,TGTGCCACCAGTGATTACGACAGGCTGAGCTCCTACAATGAGCAGTTCTTC,CATSDYDRLSSYNEQFF
TRBJ2-7,TRBV11-2,once,.,TGTGCCAGCAGCCTAGTGCGGAGCCCCTACGAGCAGTACTTC,CASSLVRSPYEQYF
TRBJ2-2,TRBV4-1,.,TRBD2,TGCGCCAGCAGCCAACCTCTAGCGGGCGGCCCCCCCGGGGAGCTGTTTTTT,CASSQPLAGGPPGELFF
TRBJ1-4,TRBV28,.,.,TGTGCCAGCACCCGGGGGGGGACTAATGAAAAACTGTTTTTT,CASTRGGTNEKLFF
TRBJ1-5,TRBV12-2,.,.,TGTGCAAGTCGCTTAGGGGGCGGGGAAATAGGGGATCAGCCCCAGCATTTT,CASRLGGGEIGDQPQHF
TRBJ1-5,TRBV7-2,.,.,TGTGCCAGCAGCTTAACCAGGGATCGACAGCCCCAGCATTTT,CASSLTRDRQPQHF
TRBJ1-1,TRBV7-8,.,.,TGTGCCAGCAGCCCACAGGGAATTAACACTGAAGCTTTCTTT,CASSPQGINTEAFF
TRBJ2-7,TRBV28,.,TRBD2,TGTGCCAGCGTCCTCCTCGCTAGCGGGAGGGACGAGCAGTACTTC,CASVLLASGRDEQYF
TRBJ1-1,TRBV7-2,.,.,TGTGCCAGCAGCTCACAGGGTGTATGGACTGAAGCTTTCTTT,CASSSQGVWTEAFF
TRBJ2-1,TRBV9,.,TRBD2,TGTGCCAGCAGCGTAGGAACTAGCGGCTACAATGAGCAGTTCTTC,CASSVGTSGYNEQFF
TRBJ2-3,TRBV7-2,.,TRBD1,TGTGCCAGCAGCTACCGAACAGGGGCGGATACGCAGTATTTT,CASSYRTGADTQYF
TRBJ2-7,TRBV12-2,.,.,TGTGCAAGTCGGTTCACCGGGACAGGGGGCATTGTTAAATCCTACGAGCAGTACTTC,CASRFTGTGGIVKSYEQYF
TRBJ2-2,TRBV18,.,.,TGTGCCAGCTCACCGCGGGGCGGGGAGCTGTTTTTT,CASSPRGGELFF
TRBJ1-2,TRBV11-2,once,.,TGTGCCAGCAGCTTAGAGGTTCGGGGGTTCTATGGCTACACCTTC,CASSLEVRGFYGYTF
TRBJ2-1,TRBV7-9,.,.,TGTGCCAGCAGCCCCCTCTTGGGACTCCAGAGTAATGAGCAGTTCTTC,CASSPLLGLQSNEQFF
TRBJ2-4,TRBV5-1,.,.,TGCGCCAGCAGCTTGGACCCAGGCACGGCCAAAAACATTCAGTACTTC,CASSLDPGTAKNIQYF
TRBJ1-1,TRBV5-6,.,.,TGTGCCAGCAGCTTGAACATGAACACTGAAGCTTTCTTT,CASSLNMNTEAFF
TRBJ1-5,TRBV27,.,TRBD1,TGTGCCAGCAGTCGGGACAGGGGACTCAATCAGCCCCAGCATTTT,CASSRDRGLNQPQHF
TRBJ2-3,TRBV28,.,.,TGTGCCAGCAGTTTACCCCAGGGGAGCGGGGAGACAGATACGCAGTATTTT,CASSLPQGSGETDTQYF
TRBJ2-4,TRBV28,.,TRBD1,TGTGCCAGCAGTTTAACGGGACAGAAAAACATTCAGTACTTC,CASSLTGQKNIQYF
TRBJ2-7,TRBV18,.,TRBD1,TGTGCCAGCTCACGTGTGGGGCAGGGGGCGTACGAGCAGTACTTC,CASSRVGQGAYEQYF
TRBJ1-5,TRBV12-3/TRBV12-4,.,.,TGTGCCAGCAGTGGAACAGGGATCATAAAGCATTTT,CASSGTGIIKHF
TRBJ1-6,TRBV2,.,.,TGTGCCAGCATCAAAGGAAGTACTTCAGGGACACCCCTCCACTTT,CASIKGSTSGTPLHF
TRBJ2-1,TRBV11-2,.,TRBD2,TGTGCCAGCAGCTTAGATCTCTGGACTAGCGGGGAATACAATGAGCAGTTCTTC,CASSLDLWTSGEYNEQFF
TRBJ2-7,TRBV21-1,.,.,TGTGCCAGCAGCATGCCAGGGATTTTCCCCTACGAGCAGTACTTC,CASSMPGIFPYEQYF
TRBJ2-1,TRBV6-6,.,.,TGTGCCAGCGGGGGGATTCGGGAGAACGGGCATGAGCAGTTCTTC,CASGGIRENGHEQFF
TRBJ1-4,TRBV7-8,.,TRBD1,TGTGCCAGCAGCCGCCGGGACAGGGGCCTTGGGAATGAAAAACTGTTTTTT,CASSRRDRGLGNEKLFF
TRBJ2-1,TRBV11-3,once,TRBD2,TGTGCCAGCAGCTTGACTAGCATCAATGAGCAGTTCTTC,CASSLTSINEQFF
TRBJ2-7,TRBV11-2,.,TRBD1,TGTGCCAGCAGGTACCGGTCCGGGACAGGGACCGAGCAGTACTTC,CASRYRSGTGTEQYF